The 5 T cell receptor beta chains below all came from one sample that was sequenced in a study of CD8 T cells in ankylosing spondylitis. Each CDR3 protein gets one entry after TCRdb re-called the 5' RACE reads with MiXCR. The sample holds 150,000 to 200,000 distinct CDR3 sequences, roughly 20% seen once. The sample taken for sequencing was blood, either unsorted or a sorted T cell fraction (not recorded which). These receptors were taken from a male donor aged 5 to 30 with ankylosing spondylitis or in good health (not recorded which).

This clonotype occurred a few times. The genes are TRBV12-3 or TRBV12-4 and TRBJ2-3; 9 nucleotides match TRBD2. The CDR3 loop spans 17 amino acids. Losses at the gene ends were 6 bases for V and 0 bases for J; bases not matched to a gene: 10. In DNA, the CDR3 is TGTGCCAGCAGCTCGGGACTAGCAACTGCTAGCACAGATACGCAGTATTTT. Protein product: CASSSGLATASTDTQYF.

The genes are TRBV18 and TRBJ2-1; D may be TRBD2 (6 bases). Trimming stripped 6 bases from V and 2 bases from J, with 14 bases between. This CDR3 is built from 15 residues. Germline V lookup: CDR1 KGHSH, CDR2 LQKENI. The CDR3 sequence: CASSQPGLPYNEQFF. In DNA, the CDR3 is TGTGCCAGCTCCCAACCGGGACTCCCCTACAATGAGCAGTTCTTC. Supplemented by reference TRBV18 and TRBJ2-1, the full variable domain reads NAGVMQNPRHLVRRRGQEARLRCSPMKGHSHVYWYRQLPEEGLKFMVYLQKENIIDESGMPKERFSAEFPKEGPSILRIQQVVRGDSAAYFCASSQPGLPYNEQFFGPGTRLTVL.

This clonotype was detected ten times or more. CDR3 in DNA: TGTGCCAGCAGTTTGCGGACGACGAACACCGGGGAGCTGTTTTTT. Protein product: CASSLRTTNTGELFF. This sequence joins TRBV12-3 or TRBV12-4 and TRBJ2-2, with no clear D. The CDR3 contains 15 residues. Trimming removed 3 bases from V and 0 bases from J, with 8 bases in between.

There are many counts of this clonotype. The chain carries TRBV5-6 and TRBJ2-7, with no clear D. This CDR3 has 12 amino acids. Germline V gives CDR1 SGHDT, CDR2 YYEEEE. V was cut by 0 bases and J by 3 bases, with 4 bases left in between. CDR3 sequence: CASSLGRYEQYV. The CDR3 nucleotides read TGTGCCAGCAGCTTGGGCCGCTACGAGCAGTACGTC.

There are many counts of this clonotype. The J gene is TRBJ2-2, the V gene TRBV12-3 or TRBV12-4, with 8 nucleotides matching TRBD1. The CDR3 spans 14 residues. The V and J ends lost 6 bases and 7 bases, in that order; junction bases with no gene match: 7. CDR3 DNA sequence: TGTGCCAGCAGGTTGACAGGGGCTCACGGGGAGCTGTTTTTT. The encoded protein is CASRLTGAHGELFF.